The clone carrying this T cell receptor beta chain was found a few times. Its specificity is not known. This specimen belongs to a study of T cells after yellow fever vaccination. The overall study: Low-cell-number fractions underwent preparation using SMART-Seq v4 Ultra Low Input. Overall study results and limits: Clones that expanded after primary vaccination mostly reappeared after the booster (96% CD4, 88% CD8).

Germline V gives CDR1 KGHSH, CDR2 LQKENI. CDR3 length: 16 amino acids. V lost 0 bases, J lost 9 bases, and 13 bases stayed unmatched. Synthesis of TCR cDNA relied on 5'RACE template switching, which attached a universal primer site and UMIs. TCRdb analysed the 5' RACE reads with MiXCR anew, one entry per CDR3 protein. Among around 200,000 distinct CDR3 sequences, approximately 10% were seen once, and the ten largest hold 36%. The specimen comprised CD8+ T cells sorted from PBMCs, sampled 15 days after the yellow fever booster vaccination. V is TRBV18 and J is TRBJ2-5; 7 nucleotides agree with TRBD1. This TCR was sampled from a man in his late teens or twenties who received the YFV17D yellow fever vaccine. The CDR3 nucleotides are TGTGCCAGCTCACCACCTTTCGGGACCCAGGGGGTGTCCCAGTACTTC. The encoded protein is CASSPPFGTQGVSQYF.